The subject of this entry is one TCR beta chain. It has no known antigen specificity. Per-base quality was not reported, and no clone a single base away is much larger than it. Amplification of TCR beta CDR3 regions was carried out from RNA transcripts. A first-round RT-PCR of the TCR CDR3 used the HTBI primer set with the Qiagen OneStep RT-PCR kit. Libraries were constructed in a second round of multiplex PCR, after which size selection and purification were carried out. The libraries were sequenced on an Illumina HiSeq2000 using paired-end 100 bp reads. The authors' analysis ran thus. Raw data were processed with SOAPnuke, discarding reads with adapters, uncalled bases, mean Phred below 15, or no exact constant-primer or identifier match. COPE v1.2.5 was used to merge the high-quality paired reads, and each unique nucleotide sequence was defined as a clonotype. MiTCR v1.1 was used to align the clonotypes against IMGT TRBV, TRBD and TRBJ reference segments. Only V-J combinations with frequency above 0.0001, covering 99% to 99.2% of repertoires, were analysed. A TCS score was defined as the ratio between F50 (clonal expansion) and ExV (chaos), using BLOSUM62-based TCRdist between CDR3 peptides within each V-J. Welch's t-statistics and random forest reduced some 510 V-J features to around 14, which were used in a naive Bayes classifier (R e1071). Using fastp trimming at Q25 and MiXCR clonotype assembly, TCRdb reanalyzed the public sequencing data and kept in-frame beta chains. Merged by CDR3 protein, the rows form single entries marked with the most common genes and DNA. TCRdb, rather than the study authors, made the V and J calls. This sample has about 360,000 distinct CDR3 sequences in its table, and roughly 13% of those were observed once. The ten most abundant clones make up 9.2% of the sample.

The data were obtained in a study of T cells in Graves' hyperthyroidism and ophthalmopathy (dated 2019 in TCRdb). As for the study more broadly: Peripheral blood was sampled at the time of initial diagnosis, prior to any treatment. Thyroid tissue and blood T-cell repertoires from roughly 6 Graves' hyperthyroidism patients were also compared in the study. After sampling, hyperthyroidism patients received methimazole starting at 30 mg daily, and ophthalmopathy patients received high-dose intravenous methylprednisolone. TCR Vbeta CDR3 sequencing of 135 peripheral blood samples (43 ophthalmopathy, 75 to 80 hyperthyroidism and some 17 progressor patients) is reported in the paper. To identify distinguishing TCR V-J signatures, a discovery cohort of about a hundred patients was used, comprising approximately 40 with Graves' ophthalmopathy and approximately 57 with stable Graves' hyperthyroidism. An independent validation cohort of under 20 hyperthyroidism patients and 17 patients who later progressed to ophthalmopathy tested prospective prediction of ophthalmopathy. The approximately 100 discovery patients were divided at random into training and test sets in a 7:3 ratio.

Broad study findings and their caveats: Most expanded thyroid clonotypes (frequency above 0.001) were also found in blood, which suggests that blood repertoires may mirror thyroid immune responses. No statistical method was used to set the sample size in advance, and investigators knew the group allocation. A model built on a 13 V-J signature distinguished ophthalmopathy from stable hyperthyroidism, reaching around 88% sensitivity and about 81% specificity in cross-validation and 80%/75% in testing. During validation, the model predicted progression to ophthalmopathy a median of approximately 6 months ahead of onset, with almost 71% sensitivity and almost 75% specificity.

Graves' hyperthyroidism was defined as stable when no progression to ophthalmopathy occurred over 18 months of follow-up. The hyperthyroidism patients were between 18 and 65 years old and newly diagnosed, with a disease duration of less than 2 months. Any patient with an uncontrolled infection, another autoimmune disease, pregnancy or lactation was excluded. Diagnoses relied on clinical symptoms, serum thyroxine and TRAb, thyroid ultrasound and orbital computed tomography. Ficoll-Paque density gradient centrifugation was used to isolate PBMCs from about 9.4 ml of fresh peripheral blood. Trizol reagent was used to extract total RNA, and RNA quality was then checked on an Agilent 2100 Bioanalyzer. At the junction V is shortened by 0 bases and J by 2 bases, with 10 bases in between. Counted from cysteine to phenylalanine, this CDR3 has 16 amino acids. The DNA shown is the 48-base CDR3, in frame from base 1. CDR1 and CDR2, looked up from the germline V gene (reference sequence), are MNHNY and SVGAGI.

The receptor chain draws on TRBV6-6 and TRBJ2-2; the D gene assignment is ambiguous. This sequence was found in a woman under 30 with Graves' hyperthyroidism. Sequencing was done on a sample of blood. The DNA is TGTGCCAGCAGTTACTCGATGTCCAGAAACACCGGGGAGCTGTTTTTT. The encoded protein is CASSYSMSRNTGELFF.